This T cell receptor (beta chain) was recorded in a study of shared clonotypes between healthy human individuals. Only in-frame clones appear in the TCRdb table, and some are missing; sequencing was by immunoSEQ multiplex PCR. Among approximately 330,000 clones, roughly 80% were seen once, and the ten largest hold roughly 10%. The CDR3 has 12 residues. Trimming took 5 bases from V and 1 from J, leaving 4 bases between them. Germline values: CDR1 ENHRY, CDR2 SYGVKD. Sequenced input: memory CD4+ T cells sorted from blood. This sample's subset: CD45RA-negative fraction. This receptor was obtained from a man between 25 and 39 years old in good health. The chain carries TRBV10-3 and TRBJ2-3; D is ambiguous. CDR3 sequence reads: CAISRRTDTQYF. The CDR3 DNA reads TGTGCCATCAGTAGGCGCACAGATACGCAGTATTTT.